The 13 T cell receptor beta chains listed next were all sequenced from one sample in a study of CD8 T cells in ankylosing spondylitis (dated by TCRdb to 2017 to 2019). Libraries were constructed by 5' RACE. The sequencing machine was an Illumina HiSeq 2500. TCRdb trimmed public reads at Q25 via fastp, called clones via MiXCR and kept in-frame beta chains. A single entry per CDR3 protein holds the most common genes and DNA from its merged rows. A total of more than 200,000 distinct CDR3 sequences appear in this sample, 20% to 30% of them only once. The ten largest make up 0.6% to 0.75% of the sample. Sequenced sample: blood, either unsorted or a sorted T cell fraction (not recorded which). Receptor source: a male donor with ankylosing spondylitis or in good health (not recorded which).

The chain carries TRBV7-2 and TRBJ2-5; TRBD1 agrees at 9 bases. CDR1 and CDR2 (germline): SGHTA, FQGNSA. Trimming cost V 4 bases and J 4 bases; bases outside gene matches: 7. The CDR3 totals 15 residues. The DNA for the CDR3 is TGTGCCAGCAGCTCCGGGACAGGGTGGCTAGAGACCCAGTACTTC. Protein product: CASSSGTGWLETQYF.

A few counts support this clonotype. V and J are TRBV20-1 and TRBJ2-5; the D call may be TRBD1 or TRBD2 (5 bases each). Germline loops: CDR1 DFQATT, CDR2 SNEGSKA (reference sequence). This CDR3 spans 15 amino acids. The ends were cut back, 0 bases at V and 1 base at J, with 12 bases in the middle. CDR3 bases: TGCAGTGCTAGAGAACTGGGACGGACCCAAGAGACCCAGTACTTC. The encoded protein is CSARELGRTQETQYF.

This clonotype appeared many times. This chain links TRBV12-3 or TRBV12-4 with TRBJ2-2, with a tentative D call TRBD2 (5 bases). This CDR3 region has 13 residues. V was clipped by 6 bases and J by 0 bases, with 5 bases between them. This chain's CDR3 is CASRRANTGELFF. The CDR3 DNA is TGTGCCAGCAGGCGGGCGAACACCGGGGAGCTGTTTTTT.

The chain recombines TRBV6-5 with TRBJ2-2, with D hard to call. Germline CDR1 reads MNHEY; CDR2 reads SVGAGI. There are 15 residues in the CDR3. V was cut by 0 bases and J by 0 bases, with 5 bases left in between. CDR3 DNA: TGTGCCAGCAGTTACTCCTTCGCGAACACCGGGGAGCTGTTTTTT. Translated: CASSYSFANTGELFF.

V gene TRBV12-3 or TRBV12-4 combines with J gene TRBJ2-1, with 9 bases that match TRBD2. The CDR3 extends over 16 amino acids. V lost 4 bases, J lost 5 bases, and 9 bases stayed unmatched. The CDR3 sequence: CASSSVRGGRNNEQFF. In DNA form, the CDR3 reads TGTGCCAGCAGTTCCGTGCGGGGGGGCCGAAACAATGAGCAGTTCTTC.

This clonotype was detected ten times or more. V and J are TRBV20-1 and TRBJ2-3; tentatively, D is TRBD2 (5 bases). This CDR3 comprises 14 residues. CDR1 is DFQATT, CDR2 SNEGSKA, per germline (reference sequence). Trimming cost V 3 bases and J 2 bases, with 12 bases left between them. CDR3 protein: CSARQDWATDTQYF. The CDR3 region has the DNA TGCAGTGCTAGGCAGGACTGGGCCACAGATACGCAGTATTTT.

This clonotype was counted many times. The chain recombines TRBV5-1 with TRBJ2-5; 11 bases line up with TRBD1. J was trimmed by 6 bases and V by 4 bases; bases with no gene match: 5. This CDR3 has 14 residues. The V gene's germline CDR1 is SGHRS and CDR2 YFSETQ. This CDR3 is CASSEGQGAKTQYF. The CDR3 bases are TGCGCCAGCAGCGAAGGACAGGGGGCTAAGACCCAGTACTTC.

The chain combines TRBV12-3 or TRBV12-4 with TRBJ1-2, with D maybe TRBD1 (5 bases). The V end lost 6 bases, the J end lost 4 bases, and 21 bases lay between the germline ends. The CDR3 has 16 amino acids. CDR3 coding DNA: TGTGCCAGCAGCCAGAGGGGTGGAGGGTCCGCCTATGGCTACACCTTC. Translating gives CASSQRGGGSAYGYTF.

This clonotype was counted only a few times. The V call is TRBV20-1, the J call TRBJ2-4; D is perhaps TRBD1 or TRBD2 (6 bases each). Germline V gene sequence: CDR1 DFQATT, CDR2 SNEGSKA (reference sequence). The CDR3 has 14 amino acids. Deletions cut 6 bases from V and 3 bases from J, with 15 bases between. The CDR3 DNA reads as TGCAGTGCCCACTCGGGGGCGCGCAAAAACATTCAGTACTTC. This gives the protein CSAHSGARKNIQYF.

In its sample, this clonotype was seen many times. This sequence joins TRBV9 and TRBJ2-5; the match to TRBD2 covers 8 bases. Germline loops: CDR1 SGDLS, CDR2 YYNGEE. CDR3 size: 14 residues. J lost 1 base, V lost 4 bases, and 3 bases had no gene match. In DNA form, the CDR3 reads TGTGCCAGCAGCTATGCGGGGGGCCAAGAGACCCAGTACTTC. The encoded protein is CASSYAGGQETQYF.

The chain recombines TRBV7-9 with TRBJ1-1; no firm D call. This CDR3 is 13 amino acids long. Germline CDR1 and CDR2: SEHNR and FQNEAQ (reference sequence). V lost 6 bases to trimming and J lost 4 bases, with 12 bases between them. The CDR3: CASRNWGGTEAFF. The CDR3 DNA follows: TGTGCCAGCAGGAACTGGGGTGGCACTGAAGCTTTCTTT. Filled out from reference TRBV7-9 and TRBJ1-1, the complete variable domain reads DTGVSQNPRHKITKRGQNVTFRCDPISEHNRLYWYRQTLGQGPEFLTYFQNEAQLEKSRLLSDRFSAERPKGSFSTLEIQRTEQGDSAMYLCASRNWGGTEAFFGQGTRLTVV.

This clonotype has more than one count but fewer than ten. The chain recombines TRBV12-3 or TRBV12-4 with TRBJ2-7, with a possible D match to TRBD1 (6 bases). With 2 bases removed from V and 1 base from J, the gap between germline ends came to 12 bases. This CDR3 has 15 amino acids. The CDR3 reads CASSLLTRGSYEQYF. In DNA, the CDR3 is TGTGCCAGCAGTTTACTGACAAGGGGGTCCTACGAGCAGTACTTC.

This clonotype was counted only a few times. The chain is built from TRBV27 and TRBJ2-7, with TRBD1 matching over 11 bases. The V and J ends lost 8 bases and 5 bases, in that order; junction bases with no gene match: 2. The CDR3 spans 12 residues. CDR1 and CDR2 from the germline V gene are MNHEY and SMNVEV (reference sequence). The CDR3 spells CASGQGANEQYF. DNA for the CDR3: TGTGCCAGCGGACAGGGGGCTAACGAGCAGTACTTC.